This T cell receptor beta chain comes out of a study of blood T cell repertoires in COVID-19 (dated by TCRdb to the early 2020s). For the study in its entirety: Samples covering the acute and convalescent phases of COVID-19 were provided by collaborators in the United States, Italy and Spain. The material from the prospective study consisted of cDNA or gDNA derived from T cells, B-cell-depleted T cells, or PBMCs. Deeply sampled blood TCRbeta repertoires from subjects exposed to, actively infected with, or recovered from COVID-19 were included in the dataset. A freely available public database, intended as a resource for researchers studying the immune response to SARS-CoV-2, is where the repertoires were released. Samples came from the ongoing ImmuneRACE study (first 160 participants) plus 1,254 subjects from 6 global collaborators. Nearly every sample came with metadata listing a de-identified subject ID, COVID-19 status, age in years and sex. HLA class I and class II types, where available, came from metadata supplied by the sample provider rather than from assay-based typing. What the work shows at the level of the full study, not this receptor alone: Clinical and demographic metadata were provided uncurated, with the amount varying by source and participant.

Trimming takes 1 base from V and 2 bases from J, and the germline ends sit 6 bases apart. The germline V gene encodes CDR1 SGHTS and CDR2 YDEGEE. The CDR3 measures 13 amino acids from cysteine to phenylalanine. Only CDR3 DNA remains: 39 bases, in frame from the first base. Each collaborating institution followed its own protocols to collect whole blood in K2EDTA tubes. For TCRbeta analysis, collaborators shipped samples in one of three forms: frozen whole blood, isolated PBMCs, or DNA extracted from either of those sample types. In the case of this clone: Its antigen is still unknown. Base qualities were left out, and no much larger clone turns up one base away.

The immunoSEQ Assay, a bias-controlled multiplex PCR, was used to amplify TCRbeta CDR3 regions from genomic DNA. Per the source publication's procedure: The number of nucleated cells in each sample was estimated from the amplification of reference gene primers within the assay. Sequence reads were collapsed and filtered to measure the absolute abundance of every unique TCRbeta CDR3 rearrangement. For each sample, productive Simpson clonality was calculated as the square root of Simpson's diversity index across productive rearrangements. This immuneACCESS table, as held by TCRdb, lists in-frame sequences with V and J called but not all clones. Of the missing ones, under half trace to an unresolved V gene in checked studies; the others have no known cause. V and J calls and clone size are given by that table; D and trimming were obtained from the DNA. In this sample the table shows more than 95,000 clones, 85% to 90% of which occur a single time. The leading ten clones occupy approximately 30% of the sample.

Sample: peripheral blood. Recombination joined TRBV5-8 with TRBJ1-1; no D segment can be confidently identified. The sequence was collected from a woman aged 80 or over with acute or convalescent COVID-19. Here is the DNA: TGTGCCAGCAGCTTGCCCTTAAACACTGAAGCTTTCTTT. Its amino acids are CASSLPLNTEAFF.